This T cell receptor (beta chain) was identified in a study of blood T cells in healthy people across ages. This clonotype was detected a few times. The target antigen is unknown. The authors ran a second PCR of about 7 to 11 cycles using a sample-barcoded 5' primer and a J-beta primer mix. A minimum of 2.5 million CDR3-containing paired-end reads was obtained for each sample. TCRdb re-derived calls from the 5' RACE reads in MiXCR, one entry per CDR3 protein. The sample lists about 780,000 distinct CDR3 sequences, 62% seen once, with 28% in the top ten. Study-level findings and limits: The study lacked donor CMV status, which possibly confounded expanded clonotype changes. Greater diversity and more naive CD4+ cells were seen in long-lived donors than in aged donors.

This CDR3 region has 14 residues. Germline-derived CDR1 and CDR2 are SGHRS and YFSETQ. After removal of 5 bases from V and 4 bases from J, the junction contained 8 bases not matched to a gene. This receptor was taken from a man aged 30 to 45 in good health. The chain combines TRBV5-1 with TRBJ1-1; 7 nucleotides agree with TRBD1. The sample comprised blood. This CDR3 is CASRPRTGGTEAFF. The CDR3 DNA reads as TGCGCCAGCAGACCCCGGACAGGTGGCACTGAAGCTTTCTTT.